The sequence of this T cell receptor (beta chain) was determined in a study of blood T cell repertoires in COVID-19. Study-wide background: Samples representing acute and convalescent COVID-19 were sourced from the United States, Italy and Spain. PBMCs, B-cell-depleted T cells, or T cells provided the cDNA or gDNA that made up the material.

V dropped 2 bases and J dropped 2 bases, with 6 bases sitting between them. Germline CDR1 and CDR2: MNHNY and SVGAGI (reference sequence). The CDR3 covers 13 residues. Original data processing: Estimates of nucleated cell counts were drawn from the amplification of reference gene primers. Assay: immunoSEQ multiplex PCR; the TCRdb copy retains only in-frame clones and omits some. The DNA gave D and trimming, while V, J and clone size come from that table. The table lists roughly 280,000 clones, 75% to 90% of them singletons. The TCR was taken from a man aged 50-59 years with acute or convalescent COVID-19. The specimen sequenced was peripheral blood. The chain joins TRBV6-6 to TRBJ1-2; no clear D gene. The CDR3 bases are TGTGCCAGCAGTTACCCGGGGAACTATGGCTACACCTTC. Protein: CASSYPGNYGYTF.